The 30 T cell receptor beta chains below come from one sample, sequenced in a study of shared clonotypes between healthy human individuals. Profiled with immunoSEQ multiplex PCR; TCRdb holds only in-frame clones, not every one. The sample gives some 510,000 clones, approximately 79% of which show up once; 13% is in the top ten. Sequenced: PBMCs. Receptors were obtained from a woman between 40 and 55 years old in good health. Some clones in this sample may be carry-over from other donors' samples.

This chain connects TRBV11-2 to TRBJ2-1, with 7 bases identical to TRBD2. The CDR3 consists of 16 residues. Germline V gene sequence: CDR1 SGHAT, CDR2 FQNNGV. V lost 0 bases, J lost 4 bases, and 6 bases stayed unmatched. CDR3 amino acids: CASSLDRASGYNEQFF. The CDR3 coding sequence is TGTGCCAGCAGCTTAGATCGGGCTAGCGGATACAATGAGCAGTTCTTC. The complete variable domain, with remaining parts taken from reference TRBV11-2 and TRBJ2-1, reads EAGVAQSPRYKIIEKRQSVAFWCNPISGHATLYWYQQILGQGPKLLIQFQNNGVVDDSQLPKDRFSAERLKGVDSTLKIQPAKLEDSAVYLCASSLDRASGYNEQFFGPGTRLTVL.

This clone was detected many times. J is TRBJ2-1 and V is TRBV6-1, with D unclear. Germline V CDR1 and CDR2: MNHNS, SASEGT. The CDR3 length is 13 residues. The ends were cut back, 6 bases at V and 2 bases at J, with 8 bases in the middle. The CDR3, as DNA: TGTGCCAGCAGCGTTTTTACCTACAATGAGCAGTTCTTC. This translates into CASSVFTYNEQFF.

The chain couples TRBV2 to TRBJ2-3; D tentatively fits TRBD1 or TRBD2 (5 bases each). V lost 7 bases to trimming and J lost 8 bases, with 25 bases between them. The CDR3 has 16 amino acids. CDR1 is SNHLY, CDR2 FYNNEI, per germline. The CDR3 DNA is TGTGCCAGCACGCCTCCGGGACGGACCTTAGGAGGTACGCAGTATTTT. Translating gives CASTPPGRTLGGTQYF.

Only one count was recorded for this clone. The rearrangement links TRBV25-1 to TRBJ1-2; 10 bases line up with TRBD1. The CDR3 sequence is 16 residues long. Losses at the gene ends were 4 bases for V and 4 bases for J; bases not matched to a gene: 9. Germline V lookup: CDR1 MGHDK, CDR2 SYGVNS. CDR3 nucleotides: TGTGCCAGCAGTGGGGGGGGACAGGGGCTTCGCTATGGCTACACCTTC. As protein: CASSGGGQGLRYGYTF.

The chain carries TRBV27 and TRBJ1-4; D remains unclear. With 3 bases removed from V and 0 bases from J, the gap between germline ends came to 11 bases. The germline CDR1 and CDR2 sequences are MNHEY and SMNVEV (reference sequence). The CDR3 contains 16 residues. CDR3 protein: CASSLVAGATNEKLFF. For the CDR3, the DNA is TGTGCCAGCAGTTTGGTGGCGGGAGCAACTAATGAAAAACTGTTTTTT.

The chain is built from TRBV7-2 and TRBJ1-4; 10 bases are shared with TRBD1. Per the germline V gene, CDR1 is SGHTA and CDR2 is FQGNSA. V trimming: 5 bases; J trimming: 2 bases; junction bases outside the gene matches: 14. The CDR3 has 19 amino acids. The CDR3 nucleotides read TGTGCCAGCAGCCGAGGGGGACAGGGGTTACGGTCCACTAATGAAAAACTGTTTTTT. Its translation is CASSRGGQGLRSTNEKLFF.

This chain uses TRBV19 with TRBJ2-5; D is uncertain. V was cut by 2 bases and J by 4 bases, with 8 bases left in between. This CDR3 spans 13 amino acids. Germline V gene lookup returns CDR1 LNHDA and CDR2 SQIVND (reference sequence). Here the CDR3 DNA reads TGTGCCAGTAGTATACGTAGAGCAGAGACCCAGTACTTC. This sequence encodes CASSIRRAETQYF.

V is TRBV7-6 and J is TRBJ1-4; D is perhaps TRBD1 (5 bases). This CDR3 spans 17 amino acids. Trimming left V 1 base short and J 4 bases short, with 16 bases between. The V gene's germline CDR1 is SGHVS and CDR2 FNYEAQ. The DNA for the CDR3 is TGTGCCAGCAGCTTAGTGCCAGCTGGGACCGTTAATGAAAAACTGTTTTTT. It specifies CASSLVPAGTVNEKLFF.

This rearrangement joins TRBV6-1 to TRBJ2-7, with 8 positions matching TRBD1. J gave up 5 bases and V 5 bases, and 2 bases lay outside the gene matches. The CDR3 totals 12 residues. CDR1 and CDR2 (germline): MNHNS, SASEGT. The CDR3 DNA reads as TGTGCCAGCAGTCCGACAGGGGACGAGCAGTACTTC. Its protein is CASSPTGDEQYF.

This clone was seen a few times. The chain employs TRBV5-1 and TRBJ2-7; 9 nucleotides match TRBD2. Per germline, CDR1 SGHRS and CDR2 YFSETQ. This CDR3 is built from 16 residues. Unmatched junction bases numbered 14, after V lost 4 bases and J lost 6 bases. The CDR3 spells CASSTLPTSGYSEQYF. CDR3 bases: TGCGCCAGCAGCACTTTGCCTACTAGCGGGTACAGCGAGCAGTACTTC.

This clone has a handful of counts. The chain combines TRBV30 with TRBJ1-1; D call uncertain. The CDR3 is made up of 12 amino acids. Germline V gene data show CDR1 as GTSNPN and CDR2 as SVGIG (reference sequence). V gave up 2 bases and J gave up 5 bases, with 9 bases separating them. The CDR3 sequence: CAWSLMGTEAFF. CDR3 bases: TGTGCCTGGAGTTTGATGGGGACTGAAGCTTTCTTT.

There are a few counts of this clone. The chain uses TRBV4-1 and TRBJ1-5; D ambiguous. Trimming took off 0 bases at V and 5 bases at J, with 11 bases between the two ends. This CDR3 has 15 amino acids. Looked up from germline, CDR1 is MGHRA and CDR2 is YSYEKL. The CDR3 region is CASSQDGGIDQPQHF. CDR3 DNA sequence: TGCGCCAGCAGCCAAGATGGAGGGATCGATCAGCCCCAGCATTTT.

The chain couples TRBV19 to TRBJ2-2, with D unclear. Trimming cost V 7 bases and J 3 bases, with 12 bases left between them. The CDR3 spans 14 residues. Germline V CDR1 and CDR2: LNHDA, SQIVND (reference sequence). This chain's CDR3 is CASKGLVDTGELFF. CDR3 nucleotides: TGTGCCAGTAAAGGGTTGGTGGACACCGGGGAGCTGTTTTTT.

The chain employs TRBV5-5 and TRBJ2-5; D may match TRBD1 or TRBD2 (6 bases each). The V and J ends lost 4 bases and 5 bases respectively, with 21 bases between them. The CDR3 runs 16 residues. CDR1 is SGHKS and CDR2 is YYEKEE in the germline V gene (reference sequence). The CDR3 region is CASSPGGGRLGETQYF. DNA for the CDR3: TGTGCCAGCAGCCCAGGAGGGGGGCGCCTGGGGGAGACCCAGTACTTC.

There are a few counts of this clone. This chain connects TRBV6-4 to TRBJ2-7; 12 bases are a match to TRBD2. V trimming: 5 bases; J trimming: 7 bases; junction bases outside the gene matches: 9. CDR3 length: 15 amino acids. Germline V gives CDR1 MRHNA, CDR2 SNTAGT. Here the CDR3 reads CASSPKLAGGGEQYF. CDR3 DNA: TGTGCCAGCAGTCCGAAACTAGCGGGAGGAGGAGAGCAGTACTTC.

This clone was detected only a few times. The rearrangement uses TRBV14 and TRBJ1-3, with TRBD1 matching 8 bases. J gave up 4 bases and V 6 bases, and 11 bases lay outside the gene matches. CDR3 length equals 16 residues. The germline V gene has CDR1 SGHDN and CDR2 FVKESK. The CDR3 bases are TGTGCCAGCAGACCTCAGGGGGCTTCGTCCGGAAACACCATATATTTT. The encoded protein is CASRPQGASSGNTIYF. Drawing the rest from reference TRBV14 and TRBJ1-3, the complete variable domain is EAGVTQFPSHSVIEKGQTVTLRCDPISGHDNLYWYRRVMGKEIKFLLHFVKESKQDESGMPNNRFLAERTGGTYSTLKVQPAELEDSGVYFCASRPQGASSGNTIYFGEGSWLTVV.

This sequence joins TRBV7-9 and TRBJ2-5; D possibly corresponds to TRBD2 (5 bases). Trimming cost V 3 bases and J 4 bases, with 15 bases left between them. Germline CDR1 and CDR2: SEHNR and FQNEAQ (reference sequence). This CDR3 is built from 15 residues. CDR3 DNA sequence: TGTGCCAGCAGCTTTGGAACGACTCGGGGAGAGACCCAGTACTTC. Translated, it gives CASSFGTTRGETQYF.

The rearrangement joins TRBV5-8 to TRBJ2-3; D may be TRBD2 (6 bases). This CDR3 region has 14 residues. From germline, CDR1 is SGHTS and CDR2 YDEGEE. Deletions cut 6 bases from V and 3 bases from J, with 14 bases between. The CDR3 is CASTPGGITDTQYF. The DNA of the CDR3 is TGTGCCAGCACTCCCGGCGGGATAACAGATACGCAGTATTTT.

V and J are TRBV10-3 and TRBJ2-5, with a tentative D call TRBD1 (6 bases). From germline, CDR1 is ENHRY and CDR2 SYGVKD. With 0 bases removed from V and 2 bases from J, the gap between germline ends came to 10 bases. The CDR3 has 15 residues. The CDR3: CAISESGGTQETQYF. The CDR3, as DNA: TGTGCCATCAGTGAGTCAGGTGGGACACAAGAGACCCAGTACTTC.

The V call is TRBV30, the J call TRBJ2-2; TRBD2 matches at 12 bases. Germline V gene lookup returns CDR1 GTSNPN and CDR2 SVGIG (reference sequence). The CDR3 loop spans 16 amino acids. Losses at the gene ends were 1 base for V and 6 bases for J; bases not matched to a gene: 6. Written as DNA, the CDR3 is TGTGCCTGGAGTGCCCTAGCGGGAGGGCCCGCCGGGGAGCTGTTTTTT. Translated: CAWSALAGGPAGELFF.

In its sample, this clone was seen a few times. Within the sample, other DNA sequences also encode this same CDR3. The chain carries TRBV11-2 and TRBJ2-5; either TRBD1 or TRBD2 may supply D (5 bases each). There are 14 residues in the CDR3. The V and J ends lost 2 bases and 1 base respectively, with 8 bases between them. The germline V gene encodes CDR1 SGHAT and CDR2 FQNNGV. The CDR3 DNA follows: TGTGCCAGCAGCTTAAGGGGAGTCCAAGAGACCCAGTACTTC. Translation: CASSLRGVQETQYF.

The CDR3 DNA sequence: TGTGCCAGCAGCTTAAGGAGGGGGGATACGCAGTATTTT. Protein product: CASSLRRGDTQYF. The chain uses TRBV11-1 and TRBJ2-3; either TRBD1 or TRBD2 may supply D (6 bases each). The CDR3 extends over 13 amino acids. Germline V lookup: CDR1 SGHAT, CDR2 FQDESV (reference sequence). Trimming removed 2 bases at V and 6 bases at J, with 9 bases between.

The V gene is TRBV7-2, the J gene TRBJ2-7, with 9 nucleotides matching TRBD1. Per germline, CDR1 SGHTA and CDR2 FQGNSA. The CDR3 has 15 amino acids. J lost 4 bases, V lost 7 bases, and 11 bases had no gene match. For the CDR3, the DNA is TGTGCCAGCAAGAACTCGGGGACAGGGCCATACGAGCAGTACTTC. It yields the protein CASKNSGTGPYEQYF.

Concerning this clone itself: The same CDR3 arises from other DNA sequences in this sample as well. The chain has TRBV5-1 and TRBJ1-1, with a tentative D call TRBD1 (5 bases). The CDR3 runs 14 residues. The germline V gene has CDR1 SGHRS and CDR2 YFSETQ. V lost 2 bases and J 0 bases, leaving 8 bases between the germline ends. The CDR3 region has the DNA TGCGCCAGCAGCTTTGGGGGGATGAACACTGAAGCTTTCTTT. It specifies CASSFGGMNTEAFF.

This chain uses TRBV28 with TRBJ1-5, with TRBD1 identical over 9 bases. CDR1 and CDR2 (germline): MDHEN, SYDVKM. This CDR3 has 15 residues. V shed 6 bases, J shed 5 bases, and the junction held 8 bases outside the gene matches. The CDR3 region is CASRIQGAGDQPQHF. The CDR3 DNA reads as TGTGCCAGCAGGATACAGGGGGCGGGCGATCAGCCCCAGCATTTT.

This chain links TRBV5-1 with TRBJ2-5, with D perhaps being TRBD1 or TRBD2 (6 bases each). Trimming removed 4 bases at V and 1 base at J, with 14 bases between. The CDR3 runs to 15 residues. From germline, CDR1 is SGHRS and CDR2 YFSETQ. The CDR3 sequence is CASSHEGGTQETQYF. CDR3 nucleotide sequence: TGCGCCAGCAGCCACGAAGGGGGGACCCAAGAGACCCAGTACTTC. The full variable domain, in which reference TRBV5-1 and TRBJ2-5 provide the parts outside the CDR3, is KAGVTQTPRYLIKTRGQQVTLSCSPISGHRSVSWYQQTPGQGLQFLFEYFSETQRNKGNFPGRFSGRQFSNSRSEMNVSTLELGDSALYLCASSHEGGTQETQYFGPGTRLLVL.

The chain couples TRBV4-1 to TRBJ1-5; 8 nucleotides match TRBD1. The CDR3 length is 18 residues. The V and J ends lost 0 bases and 4 bases, in that order; junction bases with no gene match: 11. CDR1 and CDR2 (germline): MGHRA, YSYEKL. Here the CDR3 DNA reads TGCGCCAGCAGCCAAGATACCGACAGGGGAGGGGGAAATCAGCCCCAGCATTTT. Protein product: CASSQDTDRGGGNQPQHF.

This clone was picked up a small number of times. The same CDR3 can be traced to other DNA sequences in this sample. The chain links TRBV29-1 to TRBJ1-3; unclear D gene. The germline V and J ends were trimmed by 4 bases and 3 bases, with 7 bases remaining between them. Germline lookup yields CDR1 SQVTM and CDR2 ANQGSEA. The CDR3 is 12 amino acids. CDR3 in DNA: TGCAGCGTTGGCGGGTTTGGAAACACCATATATTTT. As protein: CSVGGFGNTIYF.

This chain connects TRBV27 to TRBJ2-5; D might be TRBD1 or TRBD2, each matching 5 bases. The CDR3 totals 15 residues. Germline CDR1 MNHEY, CDR2 SMNVEV (reference sequence). V was pared by 2 bases and J by 9 bases, with 19 bases between. CDR3 protein: CASSLRGPLLGPQYF. The CDR3 DNA sequence: TGTGCCAGCAGTTTACGGGGTCCCCTGTTGGGGCCCCAGTACTTC.

This chain connects TRBV28 to TRBJ1-2, with D perhaps matching TRBD1 (5 bases). Germline V lookup: CDR1 MDHEN, CDR2 SYDVKM. The CDR3 contains 16 residues. V gave up 7 bases and J gave up 3 bases, with 21 bases separating them. The CDR3 sequence is CASTAPGAGMDYGYTF. For the CDR3, the DNA is TGTGCCAGCACCGCTCCGGGCGCAGGGATGGACTATGGCTACACCTTC.